These 26 T cell receptor beta chains share one sample of origin, sequenced in a study of shared clonotypes between healthy human individuals. Sequencing used immunoSEQ multiplex PCR; TCRdb keeps in-frame clones, though not all of them. The table records roughly 2.4 million clones, approximately 96% of them present only once. The sample consisted of naive CD4+ T cells sorted from blood. Described subset: CD45RA+ positively selected. The receptors shown here come from a man aged 18-30 years in good health.

Turning to this clone: Other DNA sequences in this specimen translate into the identical CDR3. The gene calls are TRBV28 and TRBJ1-1, with D possibly TRBD1 on 5 matching bases. This CDR3 region has 15 residues. V dropped 5 bases and J dropped 1 base, with 14 bases sitting between them. From germline, CDR1 is MDHEN and CDR2 SYDVKM. CDR3 nucleotides: TGTGCCAGCAGTCTTGCGGGGCTGGGGAACACTGAAGCTTTCTTT. It is translated as CASSLAGLGNTEAFF.

This chain uses TRBV4-3 with TRBJ1-2, with D hard to call. Per germline, CDR1 LGHNA and CDR2 YSLEER. This CDR3 is 18 amino acids long. V dropped 0 bases and J dropped 0 bases, with 17 bases sitting between them. Here the CDR3 DNA reads TGCGCCAGCAGCCAAGAGGGCGTGCATATTGCGCCTAACTATGGCTACACCTTC. Encoded protein: CASSQEGVHIAPNYGYTF.

The V gene is TRBV4-1, the J gene TRBJ1-5; the match to TRBD1 covers 8 bases. CDR1 and CDR2 (germline): MGHRA, YSYEKL. The CDR3 is made up of 15 amino acids. Trimming at V came to 2 bases and at J to 5 bases, leaving 5 bases not matched to a gene. CDR3 protein: CASSQQDRADQPQHF. As DNA, the CDR3 is TGCGCCAGCAGCCAACAGGACAGGGCAGATCAGCCCCAGCATTTT.

The genes are TRBV7-9 and TRBJ1-2; TRBD1 agrees at 10 bases. The CDR3 runs to 15 residues. Germline V gene sequence: CDR1 SEHNR, CDR2 FQNEAQ (reference sequence). Losses at the gene ends were 1 base for V and 3 bases for J; bases not matched to a gene: 2. The CDR3 nucleotides read TGTGCCAGCAGCTTAGGGGACAGGGGAGACTATGGCTACACCTTC. Its protein product is CASSLGDRGDYGYTF.

Note on this clone: Different DNA sequences within this sample yield the same CDR3. The J gene is TRBJ1-4, the V gene TRBV5-4; no reliable D call. CDR1 and CDR2 from the germline V gene are SGHNT and YYREEE (reference sequence). This CDR3 comprises 15 residues. V lost 0 bases and J lost 0, with 6 bases in between. CDR3 amino acids: CASSLGQTTNEKLFF. DNA of the CDR3: TGTGCCAGCAGCTTGGGGCAAACAACTAATGAAAAACTGTTTTTT.

V gene TRBV30 combines with J gene TRBJ1-5, with 8 bases that match TRBD1. The CDR3 runs to 14 residues. Trimming cost V 4 bases and J 6 bases; bases outside gene matches: 8. Germline loops: CDR1 GTSNPN, CDR2 SVGIG (reference sequence). CDR3 bases: TGTGCCTGGACAGGGGGCATGGGTGGTCAGCCCCAGCATTTT. Protein: CAWTGGMGGQPQHF.

CDR3 coding DNA: TGTGCCAGCAGCTTGGCCACCGACACAGATACGCAGTATTTT. Protein product: CASSLATDTDTQYF. V usage is TRBV5-4 and J usage is TRBJ2-3; D remains ambiguous. This CDR3 is built from 14 residues. V lost 0 bases, J lost 2 bases, and 7 bases lay in between. The germline V gene encodes CDR1 SGHNT and CDR2 YYREEE (reference sequence).

The rearrangement links TRBV18 to TRBJ2-2; D is perhaps TRBD1 or TRBD2 (5 bases each). The CDR3 has 15 amino acids. Looked up from germline, CDR1 is KGHSH and CDR2 is LQKENI. The germline V and J ends were trimmed by 8 bases and 0 bases, with 13 bases remaining between them. CDR3: CASTGLGANTGELFF. CDR3 coding DNA: TGTGCCAGCACAGGCTTGGGGGCGAACACCGGGGAGCTGTTTTTT.

The chain joins TRBV29-1 to TRBJ2-2, with D possibly TRBD2 on 5 matching bases. V was shortened by 1 base and J by 14 bases, with 11 bases between the two germline ends. Germline CDR1 SQVTM, CDR2 ANQGSEA. The CDR3 has 11 amino acids. CDR3 residues: CSVEGESILFF. The CDR3 bases are TGCAGCGTTGAAGGGGAGAGTATACTGTTTTTT.

Notes on this clone: The identical CDR3 is also encoded by other nucleotide sequences in the sample. CDR3 sequence: CASSGGTSGSYEQYF. The CDR3 nucleotides read TGCGCCAGCAGCGGTGGGACTAGCGGGAGCTACGAGCAGTACTTC. V is TRBV5-1 and J is TRBJ2-7, with 14 bases fitting TRBD2. This CDR3 region has 15 residues. Germline CDR1 reads SGHRS; CDR2 reads YFSETQ. V trimming: 4 bases; J trimming: 3 bases; junction bases outside the gene matches: 3.

The V call is TRBV19, the J call TRBJ2-5, with D perhaps given as TRBD1 or TRBD2 (5 bases each). The CDR3 consists of 15 residues. The germline V gene encodes CDR1 LNHDA and CDR2 SQIVND (reference sequence). Between the trimmed V and J ends, which lost 4 bases and 2 bases, there was a span of 14 bases. The CDR3 loop is CASSSHRDQQETQYF. CDR3 in DNA: TGTGCCAGTAGTAGCCACCGGGACCAGCAAGAGACCCAGTACTTC.

In its sample, this clone was seen a few times. The genes are TRBV30 and TRBJ2-5, with D perhaps TRBD1 (6 bases). The CDR3 sequence is 11 residues long. Germline-derived CDR1 and CDR2 are GTSNPN and SVGIG (reference sequence). Trimming shortened V by 4 bases and J by 5 bases, and 8 bases separated the two germline ends. CDR3 coding DNA: TGTGCCTGGAACAGGGTGGAGACCCAGTACTTC. Amino acids: CAWNRVETQYF.

Worth noting for this clone: This sample includes further DNA sequences coding for the same CDR3. The chain joins TRBV18 to TRBJ2-5; a possible D gene is TRBD1 (5 bases). Trimming left V 3 bases short and J 1 base short, with 9 bases between. The CDR3 is made up of 14 amino acids. Germline V CDR1 and CDR2: KGHSH, LQKENI. Here the CDR3 DNA reads TGTGCCAGCTCACCGGGCAGGGTCCAAGAGACCCAGTACTTC. Translation: CASSPGRVQETQYF.

In this sample, this clone turned up a few times. The chain joins TRBV7-9 to TRBJ1-2, with no clear D. The CDR3 sequence is 14 residues long. Trimming removed 0 bases from V and 4 bases from J, with 9 bases in between. Germline CDR1 reads SEHNR; CDR2 reads FQNEAQ (reference sequence). The DNA of the CDR3 is TGTGCCAGCAGCTTAGCGCCATCCGGCTATGGCTACACCTTC. The encoded protein is CASSLAPSGYGYTF.

This clone was detected only once. This chain uses TRBV28 with TRBJ1-2; tentative D call: TRBD1 (5 bases). From germline, CDR1 is MDHEN and CDR2 SYDVKM. Trimming left V 8 bases short and J 5 bases short, with 18 bases between. The CDR3 spans 14 residues. The CDR3 protein is CASSSGGREYGYTF. CDR3 nucleotides: TGTGCCAGCTCCTCTGGGGGTCGCGAGTATGGCTACACCTTC.

J is TRBJ2-1 and V is TRBV7-6, with TRBD2 matching over 7 bases. CDR1 is SGHVS and CDR2 is FNYEAQ in the germline V gene. CDR3 length: 16 residues. The trim removed 5 bases at V and 8 bases at J, leaving 15 bases unmatched. The CDR3 DNA is TGTGCCAGCAGCAAGACTGCGGGGGTCCTATTGGATGAGCAGTTCTTC. Amino acids: CASSKTAGVLLDEQFF.

This sequence joins TRBV28 and TRBJ1-2; no clear D. Between the trimmed V and J ends, which lost 6 bases and 2 bases, there was a span of 10 bases. The germline gives CDR1 MDHEN, CDR2 SYDVKM. This CDR3 contains 13 residues. CDR3 sequence: CASRETRNYGYTF. DNA of the CDR3: TGTGCCAGCAGGGAAACACGGAACTATGGCTACACCTTC.

The V call is TRBV19, the J call TRBJ1-2; D uncertain. Germline V gives CDR1 LNHDA, CDR2 SQIVND (reference sequence). V lost 8 bases and J 8 bases, leaving 15 bases between the germline ends. This CDR3 region has 12 residues. The CDR3 nucleotides are TGTGCCAGTCGTTTGGGTTTTGGGGGCTACACCTTC. Residues: CASRLGFGGYTF.

The chain employs TRBV6-1 and TRBJ2-2, with D maybe TRBD2 (5 bases). Trimming removed 6 bases from V and 4 bases from J, with 15 bases in between. Per germline, CDR1 MNHNS and CDR2 SASEGT. The CDR3 length is 15 residues. The CDR3 sequence: CASRGYGLGTGELFF. The CDR3 DNA follows: TGTGCCAGCAGAGGTTACGGACTGGGCACCGGGGAGCTGTTTTTT.

The chain uses TRBV11-2 and TRBJ1-2, with TRBD1 as a possible D gene (5 bases). The CDR3 runs 14 residues. Trimming cost V 5 bases and J 8 bases, with 18 bases left between them. CDR1 and CDR2 from the germline V gene are SGHAT and FQNNGV. CDR3 nucleotides: TGTGCCAGCAGCCACCGACAGATTCTAGGAGGCTACACCTTC. Translation gives CASSHRQILGGYTF.

The chain employs TRBV29-1 and TRBJ1-2; 7 positions agree with TRBD1. The CDR3 runs 14 residues. Losses at the gene ends were 3 bases for V and 8 bases for J; bases not matched to a gene: 12. CDR1 is SQVTM and CDR2 is ANQGSEA in the germline V gene. CDR3 sequence (DNA): TGCAGCGTTGACTTGCAGGGGGAAGGAGACGGCTACACCTTC. Residues: CSVDLQGEGDGYTF.

The CDR3 spells CASSPRWGVETQYF. The CDR3 coding sequence is TGCGCCAGCAGCCCCAGGTGGGGGGTGGAGACCCAGTACTTC. The genes are TRBV5-1 and TRBJ2-5, with D possibly being TRBD2 (6 bases). Germline CDR1 reads SGHRS; CDR2 reads YFSETQ. The V gene lost 4 bases and the J gene lost 5 bases, with 15 bases spanning the gap. CDR3 length equals 14 residues.

The V gene is TRBV10-3, the J gene TRBJ2-7; a weak D match, TRBD2 (7 bases). This CDR3 comprises 14 residues. Germline assignment: CDR1 ENHRY and CDR2 SYGVKD. With 4 bases removed from V and 0 bases from J, the gap between germline ends came to 10 bases. The DNA of the CDR3 is TGTGCCATCAGTGGGGGGGGCTTCTCCTACGAGCAGTACTTC. Its protein is CAISGGGFSYEQYF.

The chain combines TRBV6-5 with TRBJ1-6, with D hard to call. Germline V gene sequence: CDR1 MNHEY, CDR2 SVGAGI. This CDR3 is built from 14 residues. V shed 7 bases and J shed 9 bases, with 16 bases lying between them. This CDR3 is CASTLRWGASPLHF. CDR3 sequence (DNA): TGTGCCAGCACCTTACGGTGGGGAGCTTCACCCCTCCACTTT.

The chain links TRBV10-3 to TRBJ2-7; possibly TRBD1 or TRBD2 for D (6 bases each). Trimming pared 9 bases from V and 5 bases from J, leaving 23 bases between. Per the germline V gene, CDR1 is ENHRY and CDR2 is SYGVKD. The CDR3 is made up of 15 amino acids. The CDR3 DNA is TGTGCCATGCAACCATCGGGGGCGCAAGGCGACGAGCAGTACTTC. Protein: CAMQPSGAQGDEQYF.

As regards this clone: The sample contains more than one DNA sequence encoding this CDR3. This rearrangement joins TRBV5-1 to TRBJ1-4, with no clear D. Germline V gives CDR1 SGHRS, CDR2 YFSETQ. CDR3 length: 15 amino acids. V lost 0 bases, J lost 5 bases, and 11 bases lay in between. This chain's CDR3 is CASSLGAGPNEKLFF. In DNA, the CDR3 is TGCGCCAGCAGCTTGGGGGCGGGCCCCAATGAAAAACTGTTTTTT.